This T cell receptor beta chain was captured in a study of blood T cell repertoires in COVID-19. About the research overall: Acute-phase and convalescent COVID-19 samples originated in the United States, Italy and Spain. Sources were T cells, B-cell-depleted T cells, or PBMCs; the material itself was cDNA or gDNA.

Measured with immunoSEQ multiplex PCR; TCRdb has only the in-frame clones, and not every one. In the table there are 95,000 to 150,000 clones, 80% to 90% of which are singletons. Trimming at V came to 2 bases and at J to 0 bases, leaving 10 bases not matched to a gene. Germline CDR1 and CDR2: MNHGY and SAAAGT. This CDR3 comprises 19 residues. Sequences were obtained from peripheral blood. V usage is TRBV6-8 and J usage is TRBJ1-6; the match to TRBD1 covers 7 bases. This clonotype was obtained from a woman aged 70-85 years with acute or convalescent COVID-19. Here the CDR3 reads CASSYMGQTKLSYNSPLHF. CDR3 coding DNA: TGTGCCAGCAGTTACATGGGACAGACCAAACTCTCCTATAATTCACCCCTCCACTTT.